This TCR beta chain was profiled in a study of blood T cell repertoires in COVID-19. On the study more broadly: The United States, Italy and Spain provided the acute and convalescent COVID-19 samples.

Germline lookup yields CDR1 SQVTM and CDR2 ANQGSEA. V lost 6 bases and J lost 8; bases outside the gene matches: 9. The CDR3 is made up of 13 amino acids. TCRdb's copy holds only in-frame clones and misses some; the assay was immunoSEQ multiplex PCR. The data contain around 68,000 clones, 80% to 90% of them singletons. This sequence was found in a man aged 50-59 years with acute or convalescent COVID-19. Sample: peripheral blood. The J gene is TRBJ2-1, the V gene TRBV29-1; 8 bases line up with TRBD2. CDR3 sequence (DNA): TGCAGCGTAGAAAGGGGACTAGTCGATGAGCAGTTCTTC. This encodes CSVERGLVDEQFF.